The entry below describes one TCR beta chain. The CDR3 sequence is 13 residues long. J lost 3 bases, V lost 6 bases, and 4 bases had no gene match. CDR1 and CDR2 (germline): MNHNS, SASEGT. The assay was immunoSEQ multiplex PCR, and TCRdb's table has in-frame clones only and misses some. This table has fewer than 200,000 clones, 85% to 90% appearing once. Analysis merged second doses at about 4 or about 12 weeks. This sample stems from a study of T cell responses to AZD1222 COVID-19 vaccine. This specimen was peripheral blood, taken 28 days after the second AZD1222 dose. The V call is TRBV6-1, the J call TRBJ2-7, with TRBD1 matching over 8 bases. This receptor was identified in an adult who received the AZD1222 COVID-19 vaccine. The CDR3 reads CASSPDRGYEQYF. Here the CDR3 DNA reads TGTGCCAGCAGCCCTGACAGGGGCTACGAGCAGTACTTC.